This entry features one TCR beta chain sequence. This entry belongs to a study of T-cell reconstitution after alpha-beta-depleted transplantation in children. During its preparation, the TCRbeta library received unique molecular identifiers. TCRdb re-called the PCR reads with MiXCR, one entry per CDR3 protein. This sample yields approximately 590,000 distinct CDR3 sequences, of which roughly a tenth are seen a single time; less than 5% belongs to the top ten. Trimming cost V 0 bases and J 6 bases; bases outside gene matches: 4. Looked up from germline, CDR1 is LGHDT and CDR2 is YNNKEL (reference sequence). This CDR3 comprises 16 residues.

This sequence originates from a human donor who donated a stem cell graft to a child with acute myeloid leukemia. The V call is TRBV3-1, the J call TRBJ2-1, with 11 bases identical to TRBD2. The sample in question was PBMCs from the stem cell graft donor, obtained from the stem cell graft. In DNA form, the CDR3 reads TGTGCCAGCAGCCAAGATAAAACTAGCGGGGGCAATGAGCAGTTCTTC. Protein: CASSQDKTSGGNEQFF.